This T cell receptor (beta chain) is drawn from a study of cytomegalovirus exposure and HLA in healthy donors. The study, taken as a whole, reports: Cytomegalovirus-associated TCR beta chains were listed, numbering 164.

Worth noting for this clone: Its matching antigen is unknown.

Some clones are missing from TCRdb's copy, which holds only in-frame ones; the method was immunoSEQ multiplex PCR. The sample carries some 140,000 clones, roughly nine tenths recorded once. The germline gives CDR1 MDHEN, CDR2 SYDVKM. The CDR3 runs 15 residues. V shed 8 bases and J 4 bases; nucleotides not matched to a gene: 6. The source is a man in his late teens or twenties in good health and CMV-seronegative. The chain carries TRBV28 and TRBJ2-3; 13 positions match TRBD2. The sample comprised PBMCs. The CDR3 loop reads CASLGLAGVPDTQYF. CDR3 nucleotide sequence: TGTGCCAGCCTAGGACTAGCGGGAGTGCCAGATACGCAGTATTTT. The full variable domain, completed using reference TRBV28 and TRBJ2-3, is DVKVTQSSRYLVKRTGEKVFLECVQDMDHENMFWYRQDPGLGLRLIYFSYDVKMKEKGDIPEGYSVSREKKERFSLILESASTNQTSMYLCASLGLAGVPDTQYFGPGTRLTVL.